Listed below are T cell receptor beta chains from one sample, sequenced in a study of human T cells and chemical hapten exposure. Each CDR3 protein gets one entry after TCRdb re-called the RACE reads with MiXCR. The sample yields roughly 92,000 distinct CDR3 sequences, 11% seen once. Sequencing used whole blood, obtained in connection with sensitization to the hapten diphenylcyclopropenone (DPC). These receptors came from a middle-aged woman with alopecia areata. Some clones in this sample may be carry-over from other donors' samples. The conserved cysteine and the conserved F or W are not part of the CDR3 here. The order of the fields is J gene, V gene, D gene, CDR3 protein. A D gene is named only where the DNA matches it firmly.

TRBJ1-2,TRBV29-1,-,SVGVGHGYT
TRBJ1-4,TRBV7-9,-,ASSQPSGPTNEKLF
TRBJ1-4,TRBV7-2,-,ASSLGRAPTLF
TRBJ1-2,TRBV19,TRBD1,ASSPSTGGYT
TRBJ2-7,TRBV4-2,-,ASSQEGRYEQY
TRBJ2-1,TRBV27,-,ASSFTNSPEGEQF
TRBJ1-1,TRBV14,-,ASSRTPSVGPQDF
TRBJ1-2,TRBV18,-,ASSPSAEYGYT
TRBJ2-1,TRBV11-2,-,ASSPSPKFYNEQF
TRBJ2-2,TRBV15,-,ATSQATGELF
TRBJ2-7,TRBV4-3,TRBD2,ASSQVLAESYEQY
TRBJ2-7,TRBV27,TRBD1,ASSLTTDRFSYEQY
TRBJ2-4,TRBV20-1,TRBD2,SAPLAGTSRTKNIQY
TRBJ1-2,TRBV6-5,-,ASSYSGGHYT
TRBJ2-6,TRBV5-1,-,ASSSLISGANVLT
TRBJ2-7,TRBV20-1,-,SARVKESYEQY
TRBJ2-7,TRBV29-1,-,SVGRGNSYEQY
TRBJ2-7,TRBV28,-,ASSLQGEQY
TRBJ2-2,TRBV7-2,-,ASSSGRRVANTGELF
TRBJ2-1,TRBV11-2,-,ASSYGLLYNEQF
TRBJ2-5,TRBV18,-,ASSPLSGPQETQY
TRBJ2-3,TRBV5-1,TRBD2,ASSLAAAGGDTQY
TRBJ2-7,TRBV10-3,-,AISEARAAYEQY
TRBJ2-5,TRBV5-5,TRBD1,ASILAPGQGPETQY
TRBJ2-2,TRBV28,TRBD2,ASHYSGGSTGELF
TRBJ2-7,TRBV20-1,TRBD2,SAVVAGVYEQY
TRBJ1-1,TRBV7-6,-,ASSFGTNTEAF
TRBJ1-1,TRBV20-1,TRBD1,SASSGGTEAF
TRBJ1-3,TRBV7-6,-,ASGGGNTIY
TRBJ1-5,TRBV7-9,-,ASSPWDGGNQPQH
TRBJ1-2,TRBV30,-,AWKPRDGYT
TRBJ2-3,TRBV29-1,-,SVEVGRGARIGDTQY
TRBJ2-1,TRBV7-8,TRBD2,ASVYAGTSEDNEQF